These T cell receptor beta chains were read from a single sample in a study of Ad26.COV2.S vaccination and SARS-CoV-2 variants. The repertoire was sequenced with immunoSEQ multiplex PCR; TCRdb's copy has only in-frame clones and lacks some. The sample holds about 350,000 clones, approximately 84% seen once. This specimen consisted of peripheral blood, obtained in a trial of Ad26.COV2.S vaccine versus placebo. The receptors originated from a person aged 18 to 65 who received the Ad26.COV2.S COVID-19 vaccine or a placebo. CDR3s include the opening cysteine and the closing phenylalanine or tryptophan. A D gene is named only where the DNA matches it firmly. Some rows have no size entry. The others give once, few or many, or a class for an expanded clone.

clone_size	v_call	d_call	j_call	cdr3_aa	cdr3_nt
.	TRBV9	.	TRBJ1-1	CASSSREGGNTEAFF	TGTGCCAGCAGCTCCAGGGAGGGAGGGAACACTGAAGCTTTCTTT
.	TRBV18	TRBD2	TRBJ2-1	CASSQGLDGNEQFF	TGTGCCAGCTCACAAGGACTAGACGGCAATGAGCAGTTCTTC
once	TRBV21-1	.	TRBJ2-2	CASSAGPGTGSTGELFF	TGTGCCAGCAGCGCCGGTCCCGGGACTGGATCTACCGGGGAGCTGTTTTTT
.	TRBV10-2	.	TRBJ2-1	CASNYLGGNEQFF	TGCGCCAGTAACTACCTCGGAGGCAATGAGCAGTTCTTC
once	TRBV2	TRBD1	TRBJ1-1	CASSGDRTEAFF	TGTGCCAGCAGTGGGGACAGAACTGAAGCTTTCTTT
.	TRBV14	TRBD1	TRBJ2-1	CASSKPLGQKFNEQFF	TGTGCCAGCAGCAAGCCTTTGGGACAGAAATTTAATGAGCAGTTCTTC
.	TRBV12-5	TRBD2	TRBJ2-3	CASAFSGRTDTQYF	TGTGCTAGTGCCTTTAGCGGGAGAACAGATACGCAGTATTTT
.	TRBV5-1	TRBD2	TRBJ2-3	CASSLPSGGGADTQYF	TGCGCCAGCAGCCTTCCTAGCGGGGGTGGGGCAGATACGCAGTATTTT
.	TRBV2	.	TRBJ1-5	CASSEAFEGVGNQPQHF	TGTGCCAGCAGTGAAGCTTTCGAGGGAGTTGGCAATCAGCCCCAGCATTTT
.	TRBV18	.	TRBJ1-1	CASSPVIEPNTEAFF	TGTGCCAGCTCACCCGTGATCGAACCGAACACTGAAGCTTTCTTT
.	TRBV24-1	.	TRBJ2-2	CATSDPERNTGELFF	TGTGCCACCAGTGACCCAGAAAGGAACACCGGGGAGCTGTTTTTT
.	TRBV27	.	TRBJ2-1	CASSFGDEQFF	TGTGCCAGCAGTTTTGGGGATGAGCAGTTCTTC
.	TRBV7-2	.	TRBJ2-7	CASSFSRVYEQYF	TGTGCCAGCAGCTTTAGTCGGGTATACGAGCAGTACTTC
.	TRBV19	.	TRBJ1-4	CASRDPRMSTNEKLFF	TGTGCCAGCCGGGACCCCAGAATGAGCACTAATGAAAAACTGTTTTTT
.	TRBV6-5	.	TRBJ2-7	CASSYSGGGASYEQYF	TGTGCCAGCAGTTACTCGGGTGGGGGGGCATCCTACGAGCAGTACTTC
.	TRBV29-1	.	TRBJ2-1	CSGAVGNEQFF	TGCAGCGGTGCGGTAGGCAATGAGCAGTTCTTC
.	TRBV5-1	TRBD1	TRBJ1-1	CASSFPGQGAEAFF	TGCGCCAGCAGCTTTCCGGGACAGGGGGCGGAAGCTTTCTTT
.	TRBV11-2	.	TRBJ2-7	CASSPRRDGAYEQYF	TGTGCCAGCAGCCCGCGCCGGGACGGAGCCTACGAGCAGTACTTC
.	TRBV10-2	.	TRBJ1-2	CASSESLGLQGYTF	TGCGCCAGCAGTGAGTCATTGGGTCTACAAGGCTACACCTTC
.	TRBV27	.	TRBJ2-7	CASSENPYEQYF	TGTGCCAGCAGCGAGAACCCCTACGAGCAGTACTTC
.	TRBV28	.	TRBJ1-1	CASSLYAPQGLNTEAFF	TGTGCCAGCAGTTTATACGCCCCGCAAGGTTTGAACACTGAAGCTTTCTTT
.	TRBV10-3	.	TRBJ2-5	CAISVHSLGGSQETQYF	TGTGCCATCAGCGTCCACTCCTTGGGGGGCAGCCAAGAGACCCAGTACTTC
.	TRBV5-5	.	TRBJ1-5	CASSLDINQPQHF	TGTGCCAGCAGCCTGGACATAAATCAGCCCCAGCATTTT
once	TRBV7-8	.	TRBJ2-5	CASSFSTLANFAGTQYF	TGTGCCAGCAGCTTTAGTACCCTAGCCAATTTCGCGGGGACCCAGTACTTC
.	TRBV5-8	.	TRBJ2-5	CASSSVQETQYF	TGTGCCAGCAGCTCTGTACAAGAGACCCAGTACTTC
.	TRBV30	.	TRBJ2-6	CAWSAGESGANVLTF	TGTGCCTGGAGTGCGGGAGAATCCGGGGCCAACGTCCTGACTTTC
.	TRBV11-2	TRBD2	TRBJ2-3	CASSLAGGGVDTQYF	TGTGCCAGCAGCTTAGCCGGTGGGGGGGTAGATACGCAGTATTTT
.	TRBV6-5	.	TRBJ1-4	CATSDSRATNEKLFF	TGTGCCACCTCAGACAGCCGTGCAACTAATGAAAAACTGTTTTTT
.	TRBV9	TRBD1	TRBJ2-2	CASSLFPTGTNTGELFF	TGTGCCAGCAGCCTATTTCCGACAGGGACGAACACCGGGGAGCTGTTTTTT